This T cell receptor beta chain was captured by sequencing in a study of PD-1 blockade in classical Hodgkin lymphoma. Study-level points and caveats: Newly diagnosed patients had baseline TCR diversity that was reportedly lower than that of healthy donors. Patients newly diagnosed and complete responders had comparable baseline diversity. No one has yet defined what causes the repertoire differences, which may be disease activity or prior therapy.

CDR3 length equals 13 residues. The V gene's germline CDR1 is GTSNPN and CDR2 SVGIG (reference sequence). V shed 2 bases and J shed 3 bases, with 7 bases lying between them. The time point was: cycle 4 day 1 (C4D1), after more than five weeks of nivolumab. Each and every patient relapsed after autologous stem cell transplantation, and patients got differing brentuximab vedotin exposure. Profiled with immunoSEQ multiplex PCR; TCRdb holds only in-frame clones, not every one. The table lists 100,000 or so clones, roughly 89% of them singletons, with around 20% in the top ten. With respect to this clone: Its target is not known.

The specimen was peripheral blood mononuclear cells (PBMCs), collected before the fourth cycle of nivolumab. The rearrangement uses TRBV30 and TRBJ2-2; D call uncertain. This TCR derives from a human donor with classical Hodgkin lymphoma. The CDR3 coding sequence is TGTGCCTGGAGTCACACTTACACCGGGGAGCTGTTTTTT. The encoded protein is CAWSHTYTGELFF.